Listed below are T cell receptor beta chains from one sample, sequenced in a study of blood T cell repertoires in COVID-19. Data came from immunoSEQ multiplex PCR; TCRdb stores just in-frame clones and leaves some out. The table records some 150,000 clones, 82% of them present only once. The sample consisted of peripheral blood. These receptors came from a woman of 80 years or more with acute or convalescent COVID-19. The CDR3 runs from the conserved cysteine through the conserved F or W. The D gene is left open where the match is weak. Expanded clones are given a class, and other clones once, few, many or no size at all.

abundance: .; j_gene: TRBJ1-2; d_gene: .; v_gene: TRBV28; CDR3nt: TGTGCCAGCAGTTTAACCGCAGGGGTGGATAACTATGGCTACACCTTC; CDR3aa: CASSLTAGVDNYGYTF
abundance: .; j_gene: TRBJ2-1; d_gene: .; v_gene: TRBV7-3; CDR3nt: TGTGCCAGCAGCTCGGGACTGCCAGGAAATGAGCAGTTCTTC; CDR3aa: CASSSGLPGNEQFF
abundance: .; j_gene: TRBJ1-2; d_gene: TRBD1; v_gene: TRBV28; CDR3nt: TGTGCCAGCAGTCCTTACCCCAGGGGGAGGAGAGGTGGCTACACCTTC; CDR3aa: CASSPYPRGRRGGYTF
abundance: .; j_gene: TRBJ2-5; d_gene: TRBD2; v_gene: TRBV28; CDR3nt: TGTGCCAGCAGTTTAGCCTCCGGGGGGCAAGAGACCCAGTACTTC; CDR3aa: CASSLASGGQETQYF
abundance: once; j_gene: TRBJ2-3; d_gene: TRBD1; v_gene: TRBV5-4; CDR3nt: TGTGCCAGCGGACAGGGTACAGATACGCAGTATTTT; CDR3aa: CASGQGTDTQYF
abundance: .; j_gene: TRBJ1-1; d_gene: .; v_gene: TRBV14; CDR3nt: TGTGCCAGCAGCCCCGGCGGAGGTCGCGCCACTGAAGCTTTCTTT; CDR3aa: CASSPGGGRATEAFF
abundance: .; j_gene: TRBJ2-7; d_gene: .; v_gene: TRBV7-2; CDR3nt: TGTGCCAGCAGCTTAGCGGGGGCAGGCAAACCCTACGAGCAGTACTTC; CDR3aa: CASSLAGAGKPYEQYF
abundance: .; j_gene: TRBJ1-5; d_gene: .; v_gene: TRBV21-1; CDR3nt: TGTGCCAGCAGCAAATCAGGGGTGGCGGTCCTGAATCAGCCCCAGCATTTT; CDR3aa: CASSKSGVAVLNQPQHF
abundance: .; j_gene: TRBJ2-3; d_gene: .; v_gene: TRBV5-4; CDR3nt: TGTGCCAGCAGCTTGGACTCTTCAGATACGCAGTATTTT; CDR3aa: CASSLDSSDTQYF
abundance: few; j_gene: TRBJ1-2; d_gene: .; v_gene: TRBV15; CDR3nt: TGTGCCACCAGCAGAGCCGGGGGGCGGCTCTATGGCTACACCTTC; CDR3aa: CATSRAGGRLYGYTF